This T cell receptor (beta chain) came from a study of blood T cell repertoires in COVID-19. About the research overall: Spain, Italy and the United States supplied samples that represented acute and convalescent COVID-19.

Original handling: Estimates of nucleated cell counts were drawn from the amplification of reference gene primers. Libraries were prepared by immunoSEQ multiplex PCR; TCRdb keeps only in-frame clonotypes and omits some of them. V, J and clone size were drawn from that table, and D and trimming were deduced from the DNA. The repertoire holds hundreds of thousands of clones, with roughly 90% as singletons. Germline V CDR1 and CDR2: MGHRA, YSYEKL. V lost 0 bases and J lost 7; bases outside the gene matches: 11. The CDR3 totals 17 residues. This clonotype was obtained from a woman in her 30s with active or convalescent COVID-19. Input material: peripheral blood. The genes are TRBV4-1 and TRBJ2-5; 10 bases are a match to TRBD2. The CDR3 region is CASSQDLASGSFGTQYF. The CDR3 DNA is TGCGCCAGCAGCCAAGATCTTGCTAGCGGGAGTTTTGGGACCCAGTACTTC.